Below are 6 T cell receptor beta chains sequenced from a single sample in a study of cytomegalovirus exposure and HLA in healthy donors. PCR primers comprised 60 Vbeta and 13 Jbeta primers. Only in-frame clones appear in the TCRdb table, and some are missing; sequencing was by immunoSEQ multiplex PCR. Of roughly 150,000 clones detected, about 80% appear once; the ten largest clones hold approximately 9.8%. Sequencing was carried out using PBMCs. The receptor source for this set is a man between 18 and 29 years old in good health and CMV-seropositive.

Only a few counts were recorded for this clone. This sequence joins TRBV18 and TRBJ2-2; D is possibly TRBD2 (6 bases). Germline assignment: CDR1 KGHSH and CDR2 LQKENI. V dropped 2 bases and J dropped 11 bases, with 9 bases sitting between them. This CDR3 spans 12 amino acids. The DNA for the CDR3 is TGTGCCAGCTCACCATACGGGAGAGAGCTGTTTTTT. Translation gives CASSPYGRELFF.

This clone was seen once. This sequence joins TRBV6-1 and TRBJ2-5; TRBD2 aligns across 7 bases. V shed 7 bases, J shed 6 bases, and the junction held 11 bases outside the gene matches. Germline assignment: CDR1 MNHNS and CDR2 SASEGT. The CDR3 extends over 14 amino acids. In DNA, the CDR3 is TGTGCCAGCAACCAGGGACTACTCAAACAGACCCAGTACTTC. Encoded protein: CASNQGLLKQTQYF.

This chain uses TRBV9 with TRBJ1-1; no reliable D call. Germline-derived CDR1 and CDR2 are SGDLS and YYNGEE. Trimming left V 1 base short and J 2 bases short, with 9 bases between. The CDR3 length is 14 residues. The DNA for the CDR3 is TGTGCCAGCAGCGTATCCGGTCCCAACACTGAAGCTTTCTTT. Translating gives CASSVSGPNTEAFF. The full variable domain, rest sourced from reference TRBV9 and TRBJ1-1, is DSGVTQTPKHLITATGQRVTLRCSPRSGDLSVYWYQQSLDQGLQFLIQYYNGEERAKGNILERFSAQQFPDLHSELNLSSLELGDSALYFCASSVSGPNTEAFFGQGTRLTVV.

This clone showed up just once. The chain carries TRBV11-2 and TRBJ2-7; tentatively, D is TRBD1 (6 bases). The CDR3 consists of 12 residues. CDR1 is SGHAT, CDR2 FQNNGV, per germline. Between the trimmed V and J ends, which lost 10 bases and 1 base, there was a span of 11 bases. The DNA of the CDR3 is TGTGCCACAGGGACAAAGTCCTACGAGCAGTACTTC. Translated: CATGTKSYEQYF.

The chain combines TRBV4-3 with TRBJ2-7, with D perhaps matching TRBD1 (6 bases). CDR1 is LGHNA, CDR2 YSLEER, per germline. Trimming removed 2 bases from V and 0 bases from J, with 11 bases in between. The CDR3 consists of 15 residues. The chain's CDR3 is CASSQTRQDSYEQYF. CDR3 nucleotide sequence: TGCGCCAGCAGCCAAACAAGACAGGACTCCTACGAGCAGTACTTC.

In nucleotides, the CDR3 is TGCGCCAGCAGCTTAGGAGGATACAATCAGCCCCAGCATTTT. Translating it yields CASSLGGYNQPQHF. This chain joins TRBV5-1 and TRBJ1-5, with no clear D. This CDR3 contains 14 residues. Germline V CDR1 and CDR2: SGHRS, YFSETQ. V dropped 2 bases and J dropped 3 bases, with 9 bases sitting between them.